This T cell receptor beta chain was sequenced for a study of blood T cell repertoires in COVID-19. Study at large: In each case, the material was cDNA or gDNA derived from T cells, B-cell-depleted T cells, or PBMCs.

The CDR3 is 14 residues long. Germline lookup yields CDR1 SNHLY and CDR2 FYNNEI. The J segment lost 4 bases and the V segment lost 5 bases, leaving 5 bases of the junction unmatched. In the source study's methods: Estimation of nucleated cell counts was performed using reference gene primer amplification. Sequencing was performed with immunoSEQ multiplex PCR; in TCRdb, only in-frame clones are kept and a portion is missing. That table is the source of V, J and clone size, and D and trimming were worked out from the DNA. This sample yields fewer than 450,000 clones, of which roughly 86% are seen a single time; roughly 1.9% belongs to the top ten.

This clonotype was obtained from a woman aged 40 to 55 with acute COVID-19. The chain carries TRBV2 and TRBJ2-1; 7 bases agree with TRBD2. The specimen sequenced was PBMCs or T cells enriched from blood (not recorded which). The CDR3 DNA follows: TGTGCCAGCAGTCGGACTAGTTCTTACAATGAGCAGTTCTTC. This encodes CASSRTSSYNEQFF.